These T cell receptor beta chains were read from a single sample in a study of blood T cell repertoires in COVID-19. Profiling relied on immunoSEQ multiplex PCR, and the TCRdb table lists in-frame clones only, not all of them. Of around 77,000 clones listed, roughly 82% are singletons. The sample consisted of peripheral blood. These receptors were collected from a human donor in a cohort sampled during active COVID-19. The CDR3 runs from the conserved cysteine through the conserved F or W. The D gene is left open where the match is weak. Size values are once, few and many counts, or a class for expanded clones, and some rows have none.

V gene	J gene	CDR3 length	D gene	clone size	CDR3 DNA	CDR3 protein
TRBV7-8	TRBJ1-5	20	TRBD1	once	TGTGCCAGCAGCTTAGCGTCACGAGGGACAGAAGAAGATAGCAATCAGCCCCAGCATTTT	CASSLASRGTEEDSNQPQHF
TRBV5-4	TRBJ1-1	15	-	-	TGTGCCAGCAGCTTGCTCGGGGGGCGGGACACTGAAGCTTTCTTT	CASSLLGGRDTEAFF
TRBV10-1	TRBJ1-1	16	-	-	TGCGCCAGCAGTGAGCGCCAGGAGGGACGGCTGTTTGAAGCTTTCTTT	CASSERQEGRLFEAFF
TRBV10-1	TRBJ1-2	13	-	-	TGCGCCAGCAGCGATCAGGGCGGCTATGGCTACACCTTC	CASSDQGGYGYTF
TRBV29-1	TRBJ1-2	11	TRBD1	few	TGCAGCGGGACAGGCGTCTATGGCTACACCTTC	CSGTGVYGYTF
TRBV11-3	TRBJ2-5	14	-	-	TGTGCCAGCAGCTCTACAGAAAAACAAGAGACCCAGTACTTC	CASSSTEKQETQYF
TRBV5-4	TRBJ2-3	17	TRBD2	-	TGTGCCAGCAGCCCTAGCCCGACTAGCGGGGGGGCCGGTACGCAGTATTTT	CASSPSPTSGGAGTQYF
TRBV27	TRBJ1-2	12	-	-	TGTGCCAGCATGGGGCCAAACTATGGCTACACCTTC	CASMGPNYGYTF
TRBV7-3	TRBJ1-2	15	-	-	TGTGCCAGCAGCTTAACGGTCGGGAAAAGGGATGGCTACACCTTC	CASSLTVGKRDGYTF
TRBV7-6	TRBJ2-7	13	-	once	TGTGCCAGCAGCCCCGCACTTTTCAGGGAGCAGTACTTC	CASSPALFREQYF
TRBV6-5	TRBJ2-3	12	-	-	TGTGCCAGCAGCTTACTAGAAGATACGCAGTATTTT	CASSLLEDTQYF
TRBV7-9	TRBJ2-7	14	-	few	TGTGCCAGCAGCTTAGAACGGAGCTCCTACGAGCAGTACTTC	CASSLERSSYEQYF
TRBV12-3/TRBV12-4	TRBJ2-7	13	-	-	TGTGCCAGCAGTCTAGACAGGCGCTACGAGCAGTACTTC	CASSLDRRYEQYF
TRBV6-5	TRBJ1-2	16	TRBD1	-	TGTGCCAGCAGTTACGAGACAGGGGGCTATCGTTATGGCTACACCTTC	CASSYETGGYRYGYTF
TRBV5-4	TRBJ2-3	17	-	-	TGTGCCAGCAGCTTGGCCGGGCAGGGCGGGGGCACAGATACGCAGTATTTT	CASSLAGQGGGTDTQYF
TRBV5-6	TRBJ2-7	14	-	-	TGTGCCAGCAGCCTCCAGGGTCCCGCCTACGAGCAGTACTTC	CASSLQGPAYEQYF
TRBV12-3/TRBV12-4	TRBJ2-7	13	TRBD2	-	TGTGCCAGCAGCCTGGTGGGAGGGGACGAGCAGTACTTC	CASSLVGGDEQYF
TRBV7-6	TRBJ1-6	12	-	few	TGTGCCAGCAGCGCGGGTAATTCACCCCTCCACTTT	CASSAGNSPLHF
TRBV2	TRBJ1-1	13	TRBD1	-	TGTGCCAGCCGTCAAGACAGGGTTGGAGAAGCTTTCTTT	CASRQDRVGEAFF
TRBV13	TRBJ2-1	16	TRBD2	-	TGTGCCAGCAGCTCAACCGGGGAGGGAACTACAAATGAGCAGTTCTTC	CASSSTGEGTTNEQFF
TRBV5-4	TRBJ1-6	14	-	-	TGTGCCAGCAGCTTGGACAGGGAGTATTCACCCCTCCACTTT	CASSLDREYSPLHF
TRBV27	TRBJ1-1	13	-	-	TGTGCCAGCAGTTTTGGGGGCATCACTGAAGCTTTCTTT	CASSFGGITEAFF
TRBV3-1/TRBV3-2	TRBJ2-7	12	TRBD1	-	TGTGCCAGCAGCCCCCGACAGGGCGAGCAGTACTTC	CASSPRQGEQYF
TRBV7-9	TRBJ2-3	13	-	-	TGTGCCAGCAGCCTAGAGGAGTCAGATACGCAGTATTTT	CASSLEESDTQYF
TRBV3-1/TRBV3-2	TRBJ2-3	16	TRBD1	-	TGTGCCAGCAGCTCCCGGACAGGGGTGGTTACAGATACGCAGTATTTT	CASSSRTGVVTDTQYF
TRBV7-2	TRBJ1-3	17	TRBD1	-	TGTGCCAGCAGCCCATACTCCAGACAGGGCTCTGGAAACACCATATATTTT	CASSPYSRQGSGNTIYF
TRBV19	TRBJ1-1	15	-	few	TGTGCCAGTAGTCCCCAAAGGGGCCCGAACACTGAAGCTTTCTTT	CASSPQRGPNTEAFF
TRBV5-1	TRBJ2-2	14	TRBD1	-	TGCGCCAGCAGTGGGACAGCGAACACCGGGGAGCTGTTTTTT	CASSGTANTGELFF
TRBV9	TRBJ2-7	15	-	-	TGTGCCAGCGGACGGGAACGGCCAACCTCCTACGAGCAGTACTTC	CASGRERPTSYEQYF
TRBV12-3/TRBV12-4	TRBJ2-7	13	-	few	TGTGCCAGCAAGGCGGTGAGCTCCTACGAGCAGTACTTC	CASKAVSSYEQYF
TRBV7-2	TRBJ1-6	15	-	-	TGTGCCAGCAGCTTAGCGGGTTCTCAGGGCTCACCCCTCCACTTT	CASSLAGSQGSPLHF
TRBV30	TRBJ1-3	12	-	-	TGTGCCGGAGGGAGGACTGGAAACACCATATATTTT	CAGGRTGNTIYF
TRBV5-1	TRBJ2-7	16	-	few	TGCGCCAGCAGCTTATCCTATGGGGGGGCTTCCTACGAGCAGTACTTC	CASSLSYGGASYEQYF
TRBV12-3/TRBV12-4	TRBJ2-5	13	TRBD1	-	TGTGCCAGCAGTACGGACAGGGTTTCGCCCCAGTACTTC	CASSTDRVSPQYF
TRBV6-4	TRBJ1-4	13	-	-	TGTGCCAGGGACACTCCAACTAATGAAAAACTGTTTTTT	CARDTPTNEKLFF
TRBV4-1	TRBJ2-7	15	-	-	TGCGCCAGCAGCCAAGGTGTCGGCGGGGTATACGAGCAGTACTTC	CASSQGVGGVYEQYF
TRBV10-3	TRBJ1-2	15	-	-	TGTGCCATTAGAAGTAATTCCGGGACAATCTATGGCTACACCTTC	CAIRSNSGTIYGYTF
TRBV6-2/TRBV6-3	TRBJ2-5	15	TRBD2	few	TGTGCCAGCAGTACGGGACTAACCGGGGCGGAGACCCAGTACTTC	CASSTGLTGAETQYF
TRBV6-2/TRBV6-3	TRBJ1-2	14	-	-	TGTGCCAGCAGTTATTTACAGCGGACCTATGGCTACACCTTC	CASSYLQRTYGYTF
TRBV4-1	TRBJ2-7	15	-	-	TGCGCCAGCAGCCAAGATCGAGTCCGATCCTACGAGCAGTACTTC	CASSQDRVRSYEQYF
TRBV27	TRBJ2-7	15	-	once	TGTGCCAGCAGCACCCCAGGGGGGAGCTCCTACGAGCAGTACTTC	CASSTPGGSSYEQYF
TRBV7-9	TRBJ1-5	17	TRBD1	-	TGTGCCAGCAGCTTAGGGACAGGGACCGACCTTGGGCAGCCCCAGCATTTT	CASSLGTGTDLGQPQHF
TRBV18	TRBJ1-6	16	-	-	TGTGCCAGCTCACCCCGAGGAGTCCCCTATAATTCACCCCTCCACTTT	CASSPRGVPYNSPLHF
TRBV6-5	TRBJ2-7	13	-	-	TGTGCCAGCATTTGGGCAACCTCGGGGGAGCAGTACTTC	CASIWATSGEQYF
TRBV9	TRBJ1-2	15	-	-	TGTGCCAGCAGCGTAGGGTTGGACTACCTATCTGGCTACACCTTC	CASSVGLDYLSGYTF
TRBV4-1	TRBJ2-2	16	-	-	TGCGCCAGCAGCCTACCTCAAGGTGCGGTGACCGGGGAGCTGTTTTTT	CASSLPQGAVTGELFF
TRBV4-2	TRBJ2-1	16	TRBD2	-	TGTGCCAGCAGCCAAGATGGTAGCGGGGTATGGAATGAGCAGTTCTTC	CASSQDGSGVWNEQFF
TRBV6-5	TRBJ2-3	14	-	-	TGTGCCAGCAAGCAGGGAGGCAGCACAGATACGCAGTATTTT	CASKQGGSTDTQYF
TRBV18	TRBJ2-7	13	-	-	TGTGCCAGCTCACTAGCGTCGGGGAACGAGCAGTACTTC	CASSLASGNEQYF
TRBV7-3	TRBJ2-1	15	TRBD2	-	TGTGCCAACCTAAGGACTAGCGAAAAAAACAATGAGCAGTTCTTC	CANLRTSEKNNEQFF
TRBV5-6	TRBJ2-6	18	TRBD1	-	TGTGCCAGCAGCAAAGACAGGGGTTTCGACTCTGGGGCCAACGTCCTGACTTTC	CASSKDRGFDSGANVLTF
TRBV10-2	TRBJ2-3	16	TRBD2	-	TGCGCCAGCAGTGAGTGGGGTGGCGGGGGGACAGATACGCAGTATTTT	CASSEWGGGGTDTQYF
TRBV2	TRBJ2-7	12	-	-	TGTGCCAGCTCCGTCACGGGCTACGAGCAGTACTTC	CASSVTGYEQYF
TRBV29-1	TRBJ2-1	12	-	once	TGCAGCGCCGAAGGGGATTGGAATGAGCAGTTCTTC	CSAEGDWNEQFF
TRBV15	TRBJ1-2	15	TRBD1	-	TGTGCCACCAGCGCCCGGGACAGGGGTCTTGGGGGCTACACCTTC	CATSARDRGLGGYTF
TRBV7-8	TRBJ2-1	16	TRBD2	-	TGTGCCAGCAGCCCCCAAGCGGGGCCCCGCTACAATGAGCAGTTCTTC	CASSPQAGPRYNEQFF
TRBV6-5	TRBJ1-1	15	-	-	TGTGCCAGCACGACCTTCCACCGAGGAAACACTGAAGCTTTCTTT	CASTTFHRGNTEAFF
TRBV6-5	TRBJ1-5	13	-	-	TGTGCCAGCAGTCTGACTTTCAATCAGCCCCAGCATTTT	CASSLTFNQPQHF
TRBV14	TRBJ2-7	11	-	-	TGTGCCAGCAGCCAATATAACGAGCAGTACTTC	CASSQYNEQYF